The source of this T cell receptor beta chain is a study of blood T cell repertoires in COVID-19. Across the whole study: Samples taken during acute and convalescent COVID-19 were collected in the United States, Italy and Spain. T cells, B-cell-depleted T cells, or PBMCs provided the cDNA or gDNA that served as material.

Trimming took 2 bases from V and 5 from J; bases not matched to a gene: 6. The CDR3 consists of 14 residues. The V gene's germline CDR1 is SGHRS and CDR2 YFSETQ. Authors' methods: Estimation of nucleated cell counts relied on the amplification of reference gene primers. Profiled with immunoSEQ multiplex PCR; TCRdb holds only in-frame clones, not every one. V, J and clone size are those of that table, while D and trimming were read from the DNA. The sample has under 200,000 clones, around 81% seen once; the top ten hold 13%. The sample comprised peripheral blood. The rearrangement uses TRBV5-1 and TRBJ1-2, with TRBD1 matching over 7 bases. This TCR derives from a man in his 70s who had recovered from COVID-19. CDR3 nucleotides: TGCGCCAGCAGCTTAACAGGGGAAGGTTATGGCTACACCTTC. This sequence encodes CASSLTGEGYGYTF.